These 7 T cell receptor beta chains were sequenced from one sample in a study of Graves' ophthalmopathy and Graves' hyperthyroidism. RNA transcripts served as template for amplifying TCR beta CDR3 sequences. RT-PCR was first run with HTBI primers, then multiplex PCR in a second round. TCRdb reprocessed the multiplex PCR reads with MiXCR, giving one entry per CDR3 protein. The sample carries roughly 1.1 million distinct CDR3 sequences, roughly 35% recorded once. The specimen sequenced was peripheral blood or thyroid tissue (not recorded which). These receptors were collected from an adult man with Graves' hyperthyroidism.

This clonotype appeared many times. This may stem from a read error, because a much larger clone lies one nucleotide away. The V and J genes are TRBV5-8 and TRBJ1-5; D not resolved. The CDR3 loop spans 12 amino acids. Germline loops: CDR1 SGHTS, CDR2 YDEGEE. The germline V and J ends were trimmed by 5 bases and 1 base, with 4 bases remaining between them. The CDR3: CASRASNQPQHF. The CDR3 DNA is TGTGCCAGCAGGGCGAGCAATCAGCCCCAGCATTTT.

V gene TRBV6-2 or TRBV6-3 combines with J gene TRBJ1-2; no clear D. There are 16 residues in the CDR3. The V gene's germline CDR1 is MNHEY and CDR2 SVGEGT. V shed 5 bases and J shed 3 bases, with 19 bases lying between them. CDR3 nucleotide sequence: TGTGCCAGCAGTCCGACCACAATTCGGGGAGACTATGGCTACACCTTC. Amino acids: CASSPTTIRGDYGYTF.

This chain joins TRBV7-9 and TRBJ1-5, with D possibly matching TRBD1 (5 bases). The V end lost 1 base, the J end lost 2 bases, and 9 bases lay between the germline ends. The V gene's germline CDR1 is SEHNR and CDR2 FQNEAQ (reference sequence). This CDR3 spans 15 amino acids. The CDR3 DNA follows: TGTGCCAGCAGCTTAGGACAGTACGGCAATCAGCCCCAGCATTTT. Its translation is CASSLGQYGNQPQHF.

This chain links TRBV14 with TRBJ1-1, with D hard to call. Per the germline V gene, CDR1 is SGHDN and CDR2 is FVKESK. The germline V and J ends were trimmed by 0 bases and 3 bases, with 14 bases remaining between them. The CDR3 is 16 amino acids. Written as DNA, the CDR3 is TGTGCCAGCAGCCAAGAACACTCTCGCGGGGACACTGAAGCTTTCTTT. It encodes CASSQEHSRGDTEAFF.

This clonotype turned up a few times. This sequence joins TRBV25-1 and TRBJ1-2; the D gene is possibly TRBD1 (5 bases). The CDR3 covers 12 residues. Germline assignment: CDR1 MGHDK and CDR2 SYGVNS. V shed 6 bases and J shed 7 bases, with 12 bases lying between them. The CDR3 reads CASSFGGFGYTF. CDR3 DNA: TGTGCCAGCAGCTTCGGGGGTTTTGGCTACACCTTC.

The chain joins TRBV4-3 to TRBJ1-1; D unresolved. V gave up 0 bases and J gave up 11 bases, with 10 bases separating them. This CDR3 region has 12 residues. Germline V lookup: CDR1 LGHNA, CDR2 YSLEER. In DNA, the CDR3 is TGCGCCAGCAGCCAAGATCAGGTCGAGGCTTTCTTT. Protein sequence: CASSQDQVEAFF.

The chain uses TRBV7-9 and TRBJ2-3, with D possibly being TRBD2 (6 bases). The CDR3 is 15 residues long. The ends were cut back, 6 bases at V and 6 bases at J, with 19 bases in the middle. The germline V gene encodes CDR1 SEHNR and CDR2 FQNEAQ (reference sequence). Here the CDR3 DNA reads TGTGCCAGCAGACCTAGCGTTTCACCACCCGATACGCAGTATTTT. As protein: CASRPSVSPPDTQYF.